The source of this T cell receptor beta chain is a study of blood T cell repertoires in COVID-19. Study information: Acute-phase and convalescent COVID-19 samples originated in the United States, Italy and Spain. Sources were T cells, B-cell-depleted T cells, or PBMCs; the material itself was cDNA or gDNA.

How the authors handled the data: From reference gene primer amplification, estimates of nucleated cell counts were derived. Libraries were prepared by immunoSEQ multiplex PCR; TCRdb keeps only in-frame clonotypes and omits some of them. That table furnishes V, J and clone size, whereas the DNA furnished D and trimming. The table has 150,000 to 200,000 clones, around 80% seen once. CDR1 and CDR2 from the germline V gene are MNHEY and SVGAGI. Deletions cut 6 bases from V and 0 bases from J, with 11 bases between. The CDR3 totals 14 residues. This clone has a handful of counts. The TCR comes from a man younger than 40 with active or convalescent COVID-19. The V call is TRBV6-5, the J call TRBJ1-2; D not certain. The material sequenced was peripheral blood. The CDR3 protein is CASREDISNYGYTF. In DNA form, the CDR3 reads TGTGCCAGCAGGGAGGATATTTCTAACTATGGCTACACCTTC.